This TCR beta chain was identified in a study of tissue T cells after allogeneic stem cell transplantation. Study-wide results and limits: TCR repertoires tracked anatomic similarity, regardless of disease or transplant status.

CDR3 size: 15 residues. From germline, CDR1 is SGHSA and CDR2 FRNQAP. V was cut by 0 bases and J by 3 bases, with 9 bases left in between. Profiled with immunoSEQ multiplex PCR; TCRdb holds only in-frame clones, not every one. The table shows several thousand clones, with approximately 40% occurring only once. This sample's time point: mouse harvest day 14 after allogeneic transplant. Tail vein injection delivered 10^7 T-cell-depleted bone marrow cells and 10^6 splenic CD5+ T cells. The table lists this clone with a few counts. The antigen is unknown. Mouse gene names and germline throughout. The read gets to within 1 residue of the CDR3 end, and the germline J gene fills in the rest.

This chain links TRBV16 with TRBJ2-1; perhaps TRBD2 as D (6 bases). Input material: skin. The receptor's source is a female BALB/c mouse given C57BL/6 T cells with graft-versus-host disease after an allogeneic hematopoietic cell transplant. The chain's CDR3 is CASSLDDWFYAEQFF. Incomplete CDR3 DNA: TGTGCAAGCAGCTTAGATGACTGGTTCTATGCTGAGCAGTTC.